The next 21 T cell receptor beta chains were all read from a single sample in a study of T cell clonality in common variable immunodeficiency. Sequencing used immunoSEQ multiplex PCR; TCRdb keeps in-frame clones, though not all of them. The sample has some 52,000 clones, none seen only once. Sequencing was carried out using peripheral blood mononuclear cells. The receptors here all came from a person aged 18-70 years in good health.

The sample holds a few counts of this clone. With the read ending 3 residues before the CDR3 end, the germline J gene is used to fill in that end. The gene calls are TRBV7-2 and TRBJ2-7, with D maybe TRBD1 (7 bases). Germline values: CDR1 SGHTA, CDR2 FQGNSA. The CDR3 loop spans 13 amino acids. Trimming took off 8 bases at V and 3 bases at J, with 14 bases between the two ends. The CDR3 bases that were read are TGTGCCAGCGGGGGGCAGGGGGGCTACGAG. Translating it yields CASGGQGGYE. The CDR3 reads in full as CASGGQGGYEQYF.

This clone was observed at least ten times. The sequence runs out 3 residues before the end of the CDR3; the remainder is reconstructed from the germline J gene. J is TRBJ1-6 and V is TRBV20-1; D is perhaps TRBD1 (6 bases). Germline CDR1 reads DFQATT; CDR2 reads SNEGSKA (reference sequence). The CDR3 length is 14 residues. Trimming shortened V by 0 bases and J by 7 bases, and 10 bases separated the two germline ends. This CDR3 is CSARDGQSNSPLHF. CDR3 DNA (partial): TGCAGTGCTAGAGATGGACAGTCAAATTCACCC.

This clone was seen only a few times. The read gets to within 3 residues of the CDR3 end, and the germline J gene fills in the rest. This rearrangement joins TRBV19 to TRBJ1-2; a possible D gene is TRBD1 (5 bases). This CDR3 is built from 16 residues. V lost 5 bases, J lost 0 bases, and 16 bases lay in between. Germline V gene sequence: CDR1 LNHDA, CDR2 SQIVND (reference sequence). CDR3 in amino acids: CASSPSAGPSNYGYTF. The DNA read from the CDR3 is TGTGCCAGTAGTCCGTCAGCAGGGCCCTCTAACTATGGC.

The sample holds many counts of this clone. The CDR3 end falls 3 residues outside the read, so it is completed with the germline J gene. The chain joins TRBV20-1 to TRBJ2-7; D possibly corresponds to TRBD2 (5 bases). Germline values: CDR1 DFQATT, CDR2 SNEGSKA (reference sequence). Trimming pared 7 bases from V and 6 bases from J, leaving 19 bases between. CDR3 size: 13 residues. CDR3 DNA (partial): TGCAGTGTGTCGCGTTCTAGCTCCGGCGAG. It codes for CSVSRSSSGE. The CDR3 in its entirety is CSVSRSSSGEQYF.

This clone showed up many times. The DNA ends 3 residues before the CDR3 does, and the rest of the CDR3 is filled in from the germline J gene. The chain joins TRBV29-1 to TRBJ1-1; 8 bases are shared with TRBD1. CDR1 SQVTM and CDR2 ANQGSEA come from the germline V gene. This CDR3 is 12 amino acids long. V was clipped by 7 bases and J by 7 bases; unmatched bases: 8. Here the CDR3 reads CSATGVFGEAFF. Incomplete CDR3 DNA: TGCAGCGCGACAGGGGTTTTCGGTGAA.

This clone was seen repeatedly, ten times or more. The read stops 3 residues short of the end of the CDR3; the missing end is completed from the germline J gene. The genes are TRBV5-1 and TRBJ1-2; 9 bases map to TRBD1. V gave up 5 bases and J gave up 2 bases; unmatched junction bases: 4. Germline CDR1 reads SGHRS; CDR2 reads YFSETQ. The CDR3 runs to 14 residues. The part of the CDR3 DNA that was read is TGCGCCAGCAGTCTGACAGGGGGGAACTATGGC. As protein: CASSLTGGNYG. The whole CDR3 sequence reads CASSLTGGNYGYTF. The full variable domain, in which reference TRBV5-1 and TRBJ1-2 provide the parts outside the CDR3, is KAGVTQTPRYLIKTRGQQVTLSCSPISGHRSVSWYQQTPGQGLQFLFEYFSETQRNKGNFPGRFSGRQFSNSRSEMNVSTLELGDSALYLCASSLTGGNYGYTFGSGTRLTVV.

Ten or more counts support this clone. Here the CDR3 reads CASSQDIGTSGNCTDTQYF. The covered CDR3 bases are TGTGCCAGCAGCCAAGATATAGGGACTAGCGGAAATTGCACAGATACG. The chain employs TRBV3-1 (or the pseudogene TRBV3-2) and TRBJ2-3, with 11 bases matching TRBD2. The read ends 3 residues shy of where the CDR3 ends; the end is completed using the germline J gene. Unmatched junction bases numbered 9, after V lost 0 bases and J lost 1 base. CDR1 and CDR2 from the germline V gene are LGHDT and YNNKEL (reference sequence). The CDR3 loop spans 19 amino acids.

On this clone itself: Sequencing ends 3 residues short of the CDR3 end; the germline J gene provides the rest. The rearrangement uses TRBV2 and TRBJ1-4; TRBD1 aligns across 7 bases. From germline, CDR1 is SNHLY and CDR2 FYNNEI. This CDR3 has 15 residues. V trimming: 5 bases; J trimming: 8 bases; junction bases outside the gene matches: 11. CDR3 residues: CASSLGDSLGEKLFF. The sequenced part of the CDR3 DNA is TGTGCCAGCAGTTTGGGGGACAGCCTTGGGGAAAAA.

This clone was seen at least ten times. The read terminates 3 residues ahead of where the CDR3 ends, so the germline J gene completes it. This chain uses TRBV6-2 or TRBV6-3 with TRBJ1-2; 7 bases are a match to TRBD1. The CDR3 contains 13 residues. J gave up 5 bases and V 6 bases, and 6 bases lay outside the gene matches. The germline gives CDR1 MNHEY, CDR2 SVGEGT. The CDR3 protein is CASRTGPQYGYTF. The sequenced CDR3 bases are TGTGCCAGCAGGACAGGGCCCCAGTATGGC.

This clone came up many times. From the germline J gene comes the end of the CDR3, since the read stops 3 residues before it. The chain joins TRBV10-3 to TRBJ1-1; D is unresolved. The germline gives CDR1 ENHRY, CDR2 SYGVKD. This CDR3 is 13 amino acids long. V was pared by 6 bases and J by 0 bases, with 8 bases between. The CDR3 region is CAIRAEMNTEAFF. The sequenced part of the CDR3 DNA is TGTGCCATCAGGGCTGAGATGAACACTGAA.

Many counts were recorded for this clone. The CDR3 end falls 3 residues outside the read, so it is completed with the germline J gene. The rearrangement uses TRBV5-1 and TRBJ2-3; D gene ambiguous. Germline CDR1 and CDR2: SGHRS and YFSETQ. The CDR3 runs to 13 residues. CDR3 bases read: TGCGCCAGCAGCCCCAACAGTCAAGAGACG. Translation gives CASSPNSQET. The CDR3 in its entirety is CASSPNSQETQYF.

Turning to this clone: The read comes to an end 3 residues before the CDR3 does, leaving the germline J gene to fill in the end. V usage is TRBV2 and J usage is TRBJ1-5; 7 nucleotides line up with TRBD1. Germline values: CDR1 SNHLY, CDR2 FYNNEI. The ends lost 4 bases at V and 0 bases at J; junction bases unmatched: 3. The CDR3 contains 15 residues. The CDR3 region is CASSVEGASNQPQHF. Incomplete CDR3 DNA: TGTGCCAGCAGTGTAGAGGGGGCTAGCAATCAGCCC.

This clone was counted at least ten times. The CDR3 goes on 3 residues after the read ends, and that part is filled in from the germline J gene. The chain couples TRBV3-1 (or the pseudogene TRBV3-2) to TRBJ2-3; a possible D gene is TRBD2 (6 bases). The germline V and J ends were trimmed by 0 bases and 6 bases, with 22 bases remaining between them. The CDR3 contains 18 residues. CDR1 is LGHDT and CDR2 is YNNKEL in the germline V gene (reference sequence). The CDR3: CASSQDLPGLQHGDTQYF. The part of the CDR3 DNA that was read is TGTGCCAGCAGCCAAGATTTACCGGGACTTCAGCATGGGGATACG.

This clone has ten or more counts. Read sequence stops 3 residues before the CDR3 end, and the germline J gene provides the missing end. The chain carries TRBV30 and TRBJ1-1; perhaps TRBD1 as D (5 bases). This CDR3 is 13 amino acids long. V lost 0 bases, J lost 4 bases, and 9 bases lay in between. The germline V gene encodes CDR1 GTSNPN and CDR2 SVGIG (reference sequence). The covered CDR3 bases are TGTGCCTGGAGTGTACTCGGGGGCACTGAA. This translates into CAWSVLGGTE. The CDR3 reads in full as CAWSVLGGTEAFF.

This clone was counted ten times or more. The CDR3 end falls 3 residues outside the read, so it is completed with the germline J gene. The chain couples TRBV7-2 to TRBJ2-7; D is unclear. The V end lost 5 bases, the J end lost 4 bases, and 9 bases lay between the germline ends. Germline assignment: CDR1 SGHTA and CDR2 FQGNSA. The CDR3 contains 12 residues. The part of the CDR3 DNA that was read is TGTGCCAGCAGCCAGGTGGTGTACGAG. This translates into CASSQVVYE. The entire CDR3 protein is CASSQVVYEQYF.

This clone appeared many times. The CDR3 end is not reached by the read, which stops 3 residues before it; the germline J gene fills it in. J is TRBJ1-3 and V is TRBV30; D is unclear. CDR1 is GTSNPN and CDR2 is SVGIG in the germline V gene (reference sequence). The ends were cut back, 4 bases at V and 4 bases at J, with 5 bases in the middle. The CDR3 has 11 residues. The CDR3 is CAWTVGNTIYF. CDR3 DNA (partial): TGTGCCTGGACGGTGGGAAACACC.

This clone has at least ten counts. Incomplete CDR3 DNA: TGTGCCAGTAGTATGGGGGGTTTCGCTGAA. This sequence encodes CASSMGGFAE. The entire CDR3 protein reads CASSMGGFAEAFF. The rearrangement joins TRBV19 to TRBJ1-1, with a weak D call TRBD1 (5 bases). With the read ending 3 residues before the CDR3 end, the germline J gene is used to fill in that end. V dropped 3 bases and J dropped 6 bases, with 11 bases sitting between them. Germline V gene data show CDR1 as LNHDA and CDR2 as SQIVND (reference sequence). CDR3 size: 13 residues.

This clone was observed many times. The read falls 3 residues short of the CDR3 end, and the missing part is taken from the germline J gene. This sequence joins TRBV19 and TRBJ2-5, with 12 bases identical to TRBD2. The CDR3 covers 13 residues. CDR1 and CDR2 (germline): LNHDA, SQIVND (reference sequence). With 9 bases clipped from V and 7 bases from J, the junction kept 6 bases outside the gene matches. The CDR3 region is CASSPGLAGTQYF. The CDR3 bases that were read are TGTGCCAGCTCCCCGGGACTAGCGGGGACC. The full variable domain, in which reference TRBV19 and TRBJ2-5 provide the parts outside the CDR3, is DGGITQSPKYLFRKEGQNVTLSCEQNLNHDAMYWYRQDPGQGLRLIYYSQIVNDFQKGDIAEGYSVSREKKESFPLTVTSAQKNPTAFYLCASSPGLAGTQYFGPGTRLLVL.

This clone occurred many times. The CDR3 region is CASSPGLATDTQYF. The covered CDR3 bases are TGTGCCAGCTCACCAGGACTAGCGACAGATACG. This chain links TRBV18 with TRBJ2-3, with 9 positions matching TRBD2. The read ends 3 residues shy of where the CDR3 ends; the end is completed using the germline J gene. The junction had 0 bases not matched to a gene; V was cut back by 2 bases and J by 3 bases. Germline V gene data show CDR1 as KGHSH and CDR2 as LQKENI. This CDR3 is 14 amino acids long.

In this sample, this clone turned up many times. The read ends 3 residues shy of where the CDR3 ends; the end is completed using the germline J gene. The chain uses TRBV7-3 and TRBJ2-3; D possibly corresponds to TRBD2 (6 bases). CDR1 is SGHTA, CDR2 FQGTGA, per germline. This CDR3 comprises 14 residues. The V gene lost 0 bases and the J gene lost 4 bases, with 8 bases spanning the gap. The CDR3 bases that were read are TGTGCCAGCAGCTTAACAGGGGACTCAGATACG. Protein: CASSLTGDSDT. The entire CDR3 is CASSLTGDSDTQYF.

The sample holds many counts of this clone. Coverage ceases 3 residues before the CDR3 finishes, and the germline J gene fills in the end. The rearrangement joins TRBV5-6 to TRBJ2-5, with 7 bases aligning to TRBD1. The length of the CDR3 is 14 residues. The junction had 10 bases not matched to a gene; V was cut back by 4 bases and J by 7 bases. Germline CDR1 and CDR2: SGHDT and YYEEEE. The chain's CDR3 is CASSATGLRRTQYF. Partial CDR3 DNA: TGTGCCAGCAGCGCGACAGGGTTGCGTAGGACC.